These T cell receptor beta chains were read from a single sample in a study of graft-versus-host responses after intestinal transplantation. The table came from immunoSEQ multiplex PCR; TCRdb's copy has only in-frame clones and leaves some out. The sample yields roughly 60,000 clones, approximately 90% seen once. This material consisted of PBMCs, taken 26 days after transplant. Every receptor here comes from a human patient who received an intestinal transplant, so some T cells may come from the graft donor. Both conserved end residues are part of each CDR3. Each record gives: clone size, V gene, J gene, CDR3 length, D gene, CDR3 protein, CDR3 DNA. The D gene is left open where the match is weak. Only some rows state a clone size, as once, few, many or a class for expanded clones.

-	TRBV5-6	TRBJ1-1	16	-	CASSLGAAGMNTEAFF	TGTGCCAGCAGCTTGGGGGCCGCAGGGATGAACACTGAAGCTTTCTTT
-	TRBV2	TRBJ1-5	16	-	CASSELGRGSNQPQHF	TGTGCCAGCAGTGAATTGGGCAGGGGCAGCAATCAGCCCCAGCATTTT
few	TRBV19	TRBJ1-5	15	TRBD1	CASSIAGQGWQPQHF	TGTGCCAGTAGTATAGCAGGACAGGGGTGGCAGCCCCAGCATTTT
-	TRBV19	TRBJ2-3	14	TRBD1	CASARQGSTDTQYF	TGTGCCAGTGCAAGACAGGGGTCAACAGATACGCAGTATTTT
-	TRBV7-9	TRBJ1-1	15	-	CASSPAGRGDTEAFF	TGTGCCAGCAGCCCCGCCGGGAGAGGTGACACTGAAGCTTTCTTT
-	TRBV6-1	TRBJ1-1	15	-	CASSLNRALNTEAFF	TGTGCCAGCTCCCTGAACAGGGCCTTGAACACTGAAGCTTTCTTT
-	TRBV2	TRBJ2-5	14	TRBD1	CASSLGQGLRSQYF	TGTGCCAGCAGCCTAGGACAGGGGCTTAGGTCCCAGTACTTC
-	TRBV6-6	TRBJ2-1	16	TRBD1	CASTITGTGADNEQFF	TGTGCCAGCACCATAACCGGGACAGGGGCAGACAATGAGCAGTTCTTC
-	TRBV9	TRBJ1-2	12	-	CASSVDGGGYTF	TGTGCCAGCAGCGTAGACGGAGGCGGCTACACCTTC
-	TRBV4-1	TRBJ1-2	15	-	CASSQVRTANYGYTF	TGCGCCAGCAGCCAGGTTCGGACAGCTAACTATGGCTACACCTTC
-	TRBV7-9	TRBJ2-3	16	TRBD1	CASSSGQGAPTDTQYF	TGTGCCAGCAGCTCGGGACAGGGGGCGCCCACAGATACGCAGTATTTT
-	TRBV4-1	TRBJ2-1	18	TRBD2	CASSQDPDRAGGYNEQFF	TGCGCCAGCAGCCAAGATCCTGACAGGGCGGGGGGGTACAATGAGCAGTTCTTC
once	TRBV2	TRBJ2-2	16	TRBD2	CASSETSGRRTGELFF	TGTGCCAGCAGTGAGACTAGCGGGAGAAGGACCGGGGAGCTGTTTTTT
-	TRBV6-1	TRBJ2-5	14	TRBD2	CASSDWTSEETQYF	TGTGCCAGCAGTGACTGGACTAGCGAAGAGACCCAGTACTTC
-	TRBV27	TRBJ2-2	16	TRBD1	CASLPLTGVNTGELFF	TGTGCCAGCTTACCCTTGACAGGGGTTAACACCGGGGAGCTGTTTTTT
-	TRBV9	TRBJ2-5	13	TRBD1	CASTRDREETQYF	TGTGCCAGCACCCGGGACAGGGAGGAGACCCAGTACTTC
-	TRBV6-1	TRBJ2-2	16	TRBD2	CASSVIASGSGGELFF	TGTGCCAGCAGTGTTATAGCTAGCGGATCCGGCGGGGAGCTGTTTTTT
-	TRBV7-2	TRBJ2-3	14	-	CASSPEGRSDTQYF	TGTGCCAGCAGCCCGGAGGGAAGGTCAGATACGCAGTATTTT